A single T cell receptor beta chain is shown here with its context. CDR3 length: 16 amino acids. Germline values: CDR1 MDHEN, CDR2 SYDVKM. V trimming: 6 bases; J trimming: 4 bases; junction bases outside the gene matches: 8. The sample belongs to a study of T cells in Graves' hyperthyroidism and ophthalmopathy. Regions amplified from RNA transcripts were the TCR beta CDR3 regions. The HTBI primer set drove a first-round RT-PCR of the TCR CDR3. TCRdb analysed the multiplex PCR reads with MiXCR anew, one entry per CDR3 protein. Of about 420,000 distinct CDR3 sequences in the sample, roughly 13% were seen once.

Material: blood. V and J are TRBV28 and TRBJ2-1, with 11 bases matching TRBD1. This receptor was obtained from a woman between 18 and 29 years old with Graves' hyperthyroidism. The CDR3: CASSQEGQGVYNEQFF. CDR3 nucleotides: TGTGCCAGCAGCCAAGAGGGACAGGGGGTATACAATGAGCAGTTCTTC.